This T cell receptor beta chain is drawn from a study of cytomegalovirus exposure and HLA in healthy donors. Background on the study: Earlier, about 179 million T cells were analyzed, and around 100 million unique TCR beta sequences were found among them. The study's early data release held 80 million to 95 million unique TCRs from HLA-typed donors.

This CDR3 is 17 amino acids long. The ends lost 3 bases at V and 4 bases at J; junction bases unmatched: 11. Per germline, CDR1 LGHNA and CDR2 YNFKEQ. About this clone: Its specificity is unknown.

Whole-study results and caveats: The authors later linked a missense DCLRE1C variant to TCR beta V- and J-gene trimming.

Both 60 Vbeta primers and 13 Jbeta primers went into the PCR. The table came from immunoSEQ multiplex PCR; TCRdb's copy has only in-frame clones and leaves some out. The sample consists of some 190,000 clones, around four fifths of them appearing once. The J gene is TRBJ2-7, the V gene TRBV4-2; TRBD2 matches at 11 bases. The sequenced sample was PBMCs. This receptor was identified in a woman in her twenties or thirties in good health and CMV-seronegative. The CDR3 DNA follows: TGTGCCAGCAGCCAGGTAGCGGGGGGGGCCATCGGTTACGAGCAGTACTTC. It yields the protein CASSQVAGGAIGYEQYF.